This TCR beta chain was recorded in a study of cytomegalovirus exposure and HLA in healthy donors. This CDR3 is built from 15 residues. Per the germline V gene, CDR1 is SGHTA and CDR2 is FQGNSA. Trimming took 4 bases from V and 4 from J, leaving 16 bases between them. A multiplex PCR was run with 60 Vbeta primers and 13 Jbeta primers. The table came from immunoSEQ multiplex PCR; TCRdb's copy has only in-frame clones and leaves some out. This repertoire shows some 130,000 clones, approximately 83% found once; its top ten account for 2.5% to 3.5%. Study-wide points: Association of roughly 17,000 TCR beta sequences with HLA alleles was found at 0.05 false discovery rate in a later analysis.

Notes on this clone: Its target is unknown.

Sequences were obtained from PBMCs. The rearrangement joins TRBV7-2 to TRBJ1-1, with D maybe TRBD1 (5 bases). This TCR came from a man in his forties in good health and CMV-seronegative. CDR3 in amino acids: CASSWTWGEGTEAFF. For the CDR3, the DNA is TGTGCCAGCAGCTGGACCTGGGGGGAGGGCACTGAAGCTTTCTTT.